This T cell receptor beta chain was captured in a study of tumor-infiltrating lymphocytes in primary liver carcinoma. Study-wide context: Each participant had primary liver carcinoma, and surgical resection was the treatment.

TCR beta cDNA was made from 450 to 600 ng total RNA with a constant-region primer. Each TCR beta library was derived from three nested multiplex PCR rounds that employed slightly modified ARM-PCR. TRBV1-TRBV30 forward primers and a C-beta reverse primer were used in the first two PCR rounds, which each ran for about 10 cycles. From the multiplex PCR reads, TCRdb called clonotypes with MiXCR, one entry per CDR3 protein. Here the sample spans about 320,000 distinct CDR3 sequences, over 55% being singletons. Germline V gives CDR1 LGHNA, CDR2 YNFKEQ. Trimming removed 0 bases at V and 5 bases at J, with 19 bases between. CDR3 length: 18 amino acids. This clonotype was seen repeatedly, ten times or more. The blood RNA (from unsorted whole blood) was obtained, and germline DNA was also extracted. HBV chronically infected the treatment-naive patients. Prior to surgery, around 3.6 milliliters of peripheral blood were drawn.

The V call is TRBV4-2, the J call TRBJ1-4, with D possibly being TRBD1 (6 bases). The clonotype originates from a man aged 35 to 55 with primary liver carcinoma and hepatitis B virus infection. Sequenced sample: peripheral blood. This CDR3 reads CASSQDPPGQLLNEKLFF. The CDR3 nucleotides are TGTGCCAGCAGCCAAGACCCCCCCGGACAGCTCCTGAATGAAAAACTGTTTTTT.